The sequence of this T cell receptor beta chain was determined in a study of blood T cells in healthy people across ages. The CDR3 covers 16 residues. Trimming removed 2 bases from V and 0 bases from J, with 12 bases in between. Germline V gene lookup returns CDR1 SGHTA and CDR2 FQGTGA. Findings and caveats of the study: Diversity figures derived from one million T cells were judged to underestimate the true value.

Samples each yielded at least 5 micrograms of total RNA. As for this clonotype: The target antigen is unknown.

Using a J-beta primer mix together with a sample-barcoded 5' primer, a second PCR was run for roughly 7 to 12 cycles. Through a template-switch adaptor with 12 random nucleotides, each cDNA molecule received a tag. TCRdb reprocessed the 5' RACE reads via MiXCR and lists one record per CDR3 protein. The table includes some 780,000 distinct CDR3 sequences, about 56% detected once. The sequence was collected from a man aged 40-50 years in good health. Sequencing was carried out using blood. The V call is TRBV7-3, the J call TRBJ2-3; unclear D gene. CDR3 sequence (DNA): TGTGCCAGCAGCTTATACGGCGGAGCTAGCACAGATACGCAGTATTTT. It yields the protein CASSLYGGASTDTQYF. The entire variable domain, with the rest obtained from reference TRBV7-3 and TRBJ2-3, is as follows: GAGVSQTPSNKVTEKGKYVELRCDPISGHTALYWYRQSLGQGPEFLIYFQGTGAADDSGLPNDRFFAVRPEGSVSTLKIQRTERGDSAVYLCASSLYGGASTDTQYFGPGTRLTVL.